This TCR beta chain was sequenced in a study of regulatory T cells in long-lasting Graves disease (dated by TCRdb to the early 2020s). About the full investigation: Patients with newly diagnosed Graves' disease had been on antithyroid drugs for under 3 months. Patients with persistent Graves' disease were compared with patients with newly diagnosed Graves' disease using TCR sequencing and RNA sequencing of peripheral blood. The study took place in China and was registered as a clinical trial. A total of around 35 samples underwent TCR sequencing: about 13 from persistent and roughly 20 from newly diagnosed Graves' disease patients.

V loses 3 bases of germline sequence and J loses 6 bases, and the interval between the two ends is 17 bases. From its cysteine to its phenylalanine, the CDR3 spans 15 amino acids. Only the CDR3 part of the read is kept: 45 bases, read in frame from the first base. Library preparation used multiplex PCR. The sequencer listed for this sample is Illumina HiSeq 4000. CDR3 regions were amplified by Arm-PCR with iRepertoire HTBI primers to construct TCR beta libraries. PCR products were gel purified before sequencing. On the study's bioinformatics: A total of fewer than 80 TRBV and 14 TRBJ segments were identified across samples and were used for gene usage analysis of CDR3 amino acid clonotypes. COPE and FqMerger were used to merge the filtered high-quality paired reads into contigs. BLAST was used to align contigs to IMGT TRBV, TRBD and TRBJ reference genes, and CDR3 was defined according to IMGT. Any clonotype with a frequency above 0.1% was counted as a highly expanded clone. Shannon entropy served as the measure of repertoire diversity, while the Gini coefficient captured V-J evenness. Clonotypes shared by more than one individual were considered public. TCRdb reprocessing: public reads trimmed at Q25 with fastp, clones called with MiXCR, in-frame beta chains kept. Every distinct CDR3 protein forms one entry, paired with its most common genes and DNA. The V and J calls were determined by TCRdb, not by the authors. This sample comprises around 400,000 distinct CDR3 sequences, roughly a sixth of them detected only once. The ten largest clones add up to 20% to 25% of the sample.

According to the study, the label for this sample's time point signals: newly diagnosed GD, antithyroid drugs for less than 3 months. RNA was extracted from PBMCs in TRIzol for both TCR sequencing and RNA sequencing. Graves' disease was diagnosed according to American Thyroid Association guidelines. Recruitment of patients was carried out at an endocrinology department in Xi'an, China. From each patient, 7.5 to 9.5 milliliters of peripheral blood was collected into an EDTA anticoagulant tube. Ficoll Paque Plus density gradient separation was used to isolate PBMCs, and no further T cell sorting was performed. An Agilent 2100 Bioanalyzer and agarose gel were used to check RNA quality, while a NanoDrop 2000 measured RNA concentration. This clonotype came up many times. Its cognate antigen has yet to be identified. Within one base of it there is no much larger clone, and no base qualities were kept. The research as a whole found: Compared with newly diagnosed patients, patients with persistent Graves' disease had lower TCR Shannon entropy and fewer highly expanded clones, which suggests clonal expansion. The small sample size was acknowledged by the authors as a limitation that may reduce accuracy. TRBV28, TRBJ1-2 and TRBJ2-5 were preferentially used in persistent disease, while TRBV20-1 and TRBJ2-1 were favored in newly diagnosed disease. The study examined only peripheral blood because the primary lesion, thyroid tissue, could not be accessed. Sequencing and analysis were restricted to the TCR beta chain. Persistent patients shared more public clonotypes among themselves (2,741) than newly diagnosed patients did (roughly 910).

Source: peripheral blood mononuclear cells (PBMCs), taken at new diagnosis, from a patient treated with antithyroid drugs. This receptor was taken from a female donor with Graves disease. The sequence links TRBV12-3 or TRBV12-4 to TRBJ1-1, with TRBD1 perhaps the D gene, on 5 matching bases. The sequenced DNA: TGTGCCAGCAGTTTGTTGGGAAGGGGTAGCGCTGAAGCTTTCTTT. Its protein reads: CASSLLGRGSAEAFF.